This T cell receptor beta chain was sequenced during a study of blood T cell repertoires in COVID-19. TCRdb's table, derived via immunoSEQ multiplex PCR, lists solely in-frame clones and lacks some. The sample includes a few hundred thousand clones, around 89% of them seen just once. Germline values: CDR1 SGHRS, CDR2 YFSETQ. The CDR3 extends over 15 amino acids. Unmatched junction bases numbered 4, after V lost 0 bases and J lost 4 bases. The rearrangement uses TRBV5-1 and TRBJ2-5; 9 bases map to TRBD1. The origin of this receptor is a woman aged 45-65 years with COVID-19, enrolled during active disease. Sequenced sample: peripheral blood. The CDR3 coding sequence is TGCGCCAGCAGCTTGGCGGGACAGGGTGGAGAGACCCAGTACTTC. Amino acid sequence: CASSLAGQGGETQYF. Based on the CDR3 plus reference TRBV5-1 and TRBJ2-5, the full variable domain is KAGVTQTPRYLIKTRGQQVTLSCSPISGHRSVSWYQQTPGQGLQFLFEYFSETQRNKGNFPGRFSGRQFSNSRSEMNVSTLELGDSALYLCASSLAGQGGETQYFGPGTRLLVL.